The 18 T cell receptor beta chains reported below all come from one sample, sequenced in a study of human versus mouse CDR3 diversity and MHC coevolution. The repertoire was sequenced with immunoSEQ multiplex PCR; TCRdb's copy has only in-frame clones and lacks some. Of about 81,000 clones in the sample, approximately 92% were seen once. Sequencing was done on a sample of naive CD4+ T cells from blood. As to subset: CD45RO-negative CD62L-positive naive CD4 T cells. The receptors here all came from a person between 25 and 70 years old in good health.

This clone was detected only a few times. The chain has TRBV18 and TRBJ2-7; TRBD1 matches at 9 bases. The CDR3 covers 15 residues. CDR1 and CDR2 from the germline V gene are KGHSH and LQKENI. Unmatched junction bases numbered 4, after V lost 0 bases and J lost 4 bases. The chain's CDR3 is CASSPPTGGGYEQYF. Written as DNA, the CDR3 is TGTGCCAGCTCACCACCGACAGGGGGAGGGTACGAGCAGTACTTC.

Notes on this clone: The same CDR3 can be traced to other DNA sequences in this sample. The chain couples TRBV18 to TRBJ1-1; no firm D call. This CDR3 has 16 amino acids. The V end was cut by 1 base, the J end by 3 bases, with 15 bases between. CDR1 is KGHSH and CDR2 is LQKENI in the germline V gene. CDR3 coding DNA: TGTGCCAGCTCACCACAAGAGCCGGGAGTGGACACTGAAGCTTTCTTT. This codes for CASSPQEPGVDTEAFF.

The rearrangement uses TRBV6-5 and TRBJ2-1; 7 positions agree with TRBD1. The CDR3 totals 15 residues. The V gene end was trimmed by 0 bases and the J gene end by 10 bases; junction bases not matched to a gene: 9. CDR1 is MNHEY and CDR2 is SVGAGI in the germline V gene. Here the CDR3 reads CASSYSYGQVGEQFF. CDR3 coding DNA: TGTGCCAGCAGTTACTCTTACGGACAGGTCGGCGAGCAGTTCTTC.

This clone was seen a few times. The chain combines TRBV10-3 with TRBJ1-5, with D hard to call. CDR3 size: 13 residues. The V and J ends lost 2 bases and 2 bases respectively, with 4 bases between them. Germline V lookup: CDR1 ENHRY, CDR2 SYGVKD. The CDR3 DNA is TGTGCCATCAGTGAGGAGGGCAATCAGCCCCAGCATTTT. Encoded protein: CAISEEGNQPQHF.

V usage is TRBV5-1 and J usage is TRBJ2-1; 8 bases agree with TRBD2. From germline, CDR1 is SGHRS and CDR2 YFSETQ. There are 14 residues in the CDR3. J lost 6 bases, V lost 4 bases, and 6 bases had no gene match. CDR3 in amino acids: CASSQGREGNEQFF. The CDR3 nucleotides read TGCGCCAGCAGCCAAGGACGGGAGGGCAATGAGCAGTTCTTC.

This CDR3 is CASRVLAGGENEQFF. CDR3 in DNA: TGCGCCAGCAGGGTTTTAGCGGGAGGGGAAAATGAGCAGTTCTTC. The chain joins TRBV5-1 to TRBJ2-1; 11 positions agree with TRBD2. This CDR3 has 15 residues. Per the germline V gene, CDR1 is SGHRS and CDR2 is YFSETQ. V lost 5 bases and J lost 7; bases outside the gene matches: 8. The complete variable domain, with remaining parts taken from reference TRBV5-1 and TRBJ2-1, reads KAGVTQTPRYLIKTRGQQVTLSCSPISGHRSVSWYQQTPGQGLQFLFEYFSETQRNKGNFPGRFSGRQFSNSRSEMNVSTLELGDSALYLCASRVLAGGENEQFFGPGTRLTVL.

The V gene is TRBV7-2, the J gene TRBJ1-6; 8 positions agree with TRBD1. The germline V gene has CDR1 SGHTA and CDR2 FQGNSA. The CDR3 spans 15 residues. V shed 1 base and J 9 bases; nucleotides not matched to a gene: 5. CDR3: CASSLGQGKGSPLHF. The CDR3 coding sequence is TGTGCCAGCAGCTTAGGACAGGGGAAAGGTTCACCCCTCCACTTT.

This chain connects TRBV6-5 to TRBJ1-1; 8 nucleotides align to TRBD1. The CDR3 runs to 15 residues. Trimming removed 6 bases from V and 0 bases from J; junction bases left unmatched: 6. CDR1 is MNHEY, CDR2 SVGAGI, per germline. This chain's CDR3 is CASSQSGGLNTEAFF. CDR3 DNA sequence: TGTGCCAGCAGCCAATCAGGGGGCTTGAACACTGAAGCTTTCTTT.

This rearrangement joins TRBV7-3 to TRBJ2-1, with TRBD2 matching 14 bases. Trimming cost V 5 bases and J 9 bases; bases outside gene matches: 6. CDR3 length: 15 residues. Germline lookup yields CDR1 SGHTA and CDR2 FQGTGA. CDR3 sequence (DNA): TGTGCCAGCAGCAGACTAGCGGGGGGGCCGGGTGAGCAGTTCTTC. Its translation is CASSRLAGGPGEQFF.

V usage is TRBV7-8 and J usage is TRBJ2-6; D is uncertain. The CDR3 runs to 15 residues. Looked up from germline, CDR1 is SGHVS and CDR2 is FQNEAQ. Deletions cut 5 bases from V and 0 bases from J, with 8 bases between. CDR3 sequence (DNA): TGTGCCAGCAGCCCAGTAATCTCTGGGGCCAACGTCCTGACTTTC. Encoded protein: CASSPVISGANVLTF. The whole variable domain, remainder taken from reference TRBV7-8 and TRBJ2-6, is GAGVSQSPRYKVAKRGQDVALRCDPISGHVSLFWYQQALGQGPEFLTYFQNEAQLDKSGLPSDRFFAERPEGSVSTLKIQRTQQEDSAVYLCASSPVISGANVLTFGAGSRLTVL.

The gene calls are TRBV6-5 and TRBJ1-1; D is possibly TRBD1 (5 bases). V was shortened by 6 bases and J by 6 bases, with 14 bases between the two germline ends. Germline values: CDR1 MNHEY, CDR2 SVGAGI. CDR3 size: 13 residues. For the CDR3, the DNA is TGTGCCAGCAGAACCGGGGGGACCCCTGAAGCTTTCTTT. Protein: CASRTGGTPEAFF.

The chain joins TRBV6-5 to TRBJ2-2; D is ambiguous. The CDR3 sequence is 13 residues long. CDR1 is MNHEY and CDR2 is SVGAGI in the germline V gene. V lost 2 bases and J 4 bases, leaving 5 bases between the germline ends. The DNA of the CDR3 is TGTGCCAGCAGTTACCTTCCCACCGGGGAGCTGTTTTTT. Translating gives CASSYLPTGELFF.

The chain carries TRBV28 and TRBJ1-1; no reliable D call. V was trimmed by 11 bases and J by 1 base, leaving 8 bases between them. Germline V gene data show CDR1 as MDHEN and CDR2 as SYDVKM. The length of the CDR3 is 11 residues. In DNA form, the CDR3 reads TGTGCCCCAACAAGGAACACTGAAGCTTTCTTT. It yields the protein CAPTRNTEAFF. Full variable domain (rest looked up from reference TRBV28 and TRBJ1-1): DVKVTQSSRYLVKRTGEKVFLECVQDMDHENMFWYRQDPGLGLRLIYFSYDVKMKEKGDIPEGYSVSREKKERFSLILESASTNQTSMYLCAPTRNTEAFFGQGTRLTVV.

This chain uses TRBV27 with TRBJ2-7; 7 bases map to TRBD2. This CDR3 has 15 amino acids. J gave up 2 bases and V 2 bases, and 6 bases lay outside the gene matches. Germline loops: CDR1 MNHEY, CDR2 SMNVEV (reference sequence). The CDR3 coding sequence is TGTGCCAGCAGTTTAGGCCTAGCGGATCCCTACGAGCAGTACTTC. It encodes CASSLGLADPYEQYF.

The rearrangement joins TRBV6-1 to TRBJ1-2; D is perhaps TRBD1 (6 bases). V lost 2 bases, J lost 7 bases, and 14 bases lay in between. Germline CDR1 and CDR2: MNHNS and SASEGT. The CDR3 consists of 14 residues. The CDR3 DNA follows: TGTGCCAGCAGTGAACAGGCAGGGGCTCTTGGCTACACCTTC. Amino acid sequence: CASSEQAGALGYTF.

V and J are TRBV6-4 and TRBJ2-3; D is possibly TRBD2 (5 bases). Between the trimmed V and J ends, which lost 3 bases and 1 base, there was a span of 8 bases. This CDR3 has 14 residues. CDR1 and CDR2 from the germline V gene are MRHNA and SNTAGT. The CDR3 protein is CASSDTRGTDTQYF. CDR3 sequence (DNA): TGTGCCAGCAGTGATACTAGGGGCACAGATACGCAGTATTTT.

The chain carries TRBV20-1 and TRBJ2-1; maybe TRBD2 (5 bases). In germline, CDR1 is DFQATT, CDR2 SNEGSKA (reference sequence). The CDR3 length is 11 residues. V lost 5 bases and J 10 bases, leaving 12 bases between the germline ends. CDR3 loop: CSAPSPGEQFF. In DNA form, the CDR3 reads TGCAGTGCTCCTAGCCCGGGGGAGCAGTTCTTC.

The chain has TRBV5-1 and TRBJ2-6, with D possibly being TRBD2 (6 bases). This CDR3 comprises 15 residues. The germline gives CDR1 SGHRS, CDR2 YFSETQ. V was pared by 4 bases and J by 2 bases, with 10 bases between. The CDR3 DNA is TGCGCCAGCAGCGCGGGGACTGCTGGGGCCAACGTCCTGACTTTC. Its translation: CASSAGTAGANVLTF.